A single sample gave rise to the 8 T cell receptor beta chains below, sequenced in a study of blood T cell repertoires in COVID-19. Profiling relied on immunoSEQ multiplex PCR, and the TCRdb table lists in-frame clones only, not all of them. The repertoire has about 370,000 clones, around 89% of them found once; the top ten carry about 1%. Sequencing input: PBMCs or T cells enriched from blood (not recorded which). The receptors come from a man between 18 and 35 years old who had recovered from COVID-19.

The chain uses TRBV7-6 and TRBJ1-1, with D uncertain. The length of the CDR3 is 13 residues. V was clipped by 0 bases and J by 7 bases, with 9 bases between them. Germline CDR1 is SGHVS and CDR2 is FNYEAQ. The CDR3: CASSLAGRLEAFF. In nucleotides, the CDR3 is TGTGCCAGCAGCTTAGCAGGCAGACTTGAAGCTTTCTTT.

In DNA, the CDR3 is TGCGCCAGCAGGCCAACTGGGACAGGGCTTTCGAATCCTGAAGCTTTCTTT. It encodes CASRPTGTGLSNPEAFF. V is TRBV5-1 and J is TRBJ1-1; 9 nucleotides match TRBD1. V was pared by 5 bases and J by 6 bases, with 17 bases of the junction left unmatched. CDR1 and CDR2 (germline): SGHRS, YFSETQ. This CDR3 region has 17 residues. Filled out from reference TRBV5-1 and TRBJ1-1, the complete variable domain reads KAGVTQTPRYLIKTRGQQVTLSCSPISGHRSVSWYQQTPGQGLQFLFEYFSETQRNKGNFPGRFSGRQFSNSRSEMNVSTLELGDSALYLCASRPTGTGLSNPEAFFGQGTRLTVV.

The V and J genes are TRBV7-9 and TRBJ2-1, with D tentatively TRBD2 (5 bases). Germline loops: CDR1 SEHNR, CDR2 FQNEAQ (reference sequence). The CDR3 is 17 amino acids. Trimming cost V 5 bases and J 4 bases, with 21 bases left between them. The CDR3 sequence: CASSPLRTHLRYNEQFF. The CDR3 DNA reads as TGTGCCAGCAGCCCCCTTCGGACTCATTTAAGGTACAATGAGCAGTTCTTC.

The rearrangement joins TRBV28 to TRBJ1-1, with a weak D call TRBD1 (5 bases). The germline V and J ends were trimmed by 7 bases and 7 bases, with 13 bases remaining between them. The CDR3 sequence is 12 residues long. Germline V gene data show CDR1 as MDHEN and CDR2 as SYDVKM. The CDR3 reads CASNPGGYEAFF. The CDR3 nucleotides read TGTGCCAGCAACCCTGGGGGGTATGAAGCTTTCTTT.

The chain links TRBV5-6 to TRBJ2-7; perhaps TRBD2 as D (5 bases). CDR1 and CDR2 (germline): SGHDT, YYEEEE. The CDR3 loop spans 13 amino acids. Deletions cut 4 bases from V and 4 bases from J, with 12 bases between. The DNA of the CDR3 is TGTGCCAGCAGCCGCCCGGACTGGTACGAGCAGTACTTC. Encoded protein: CASSRPDWYEQYF.

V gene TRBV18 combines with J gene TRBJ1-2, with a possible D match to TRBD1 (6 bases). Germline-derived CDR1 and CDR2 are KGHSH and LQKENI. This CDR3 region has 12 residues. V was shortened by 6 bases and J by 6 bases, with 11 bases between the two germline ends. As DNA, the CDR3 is TGTGCCAGCTCTAAACAGGGAGATGGCTACACCTTC. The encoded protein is CASSKQGDGYTF.

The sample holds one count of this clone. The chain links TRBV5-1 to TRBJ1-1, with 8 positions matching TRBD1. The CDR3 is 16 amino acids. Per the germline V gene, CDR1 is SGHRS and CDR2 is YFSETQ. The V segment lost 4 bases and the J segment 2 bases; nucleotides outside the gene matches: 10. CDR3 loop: CASSTGTGAYNTEAFF. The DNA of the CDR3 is TGCGCCAGCAGCACCGGGACAGGTGCTTATAACACTGAAGCTTTCTTT.

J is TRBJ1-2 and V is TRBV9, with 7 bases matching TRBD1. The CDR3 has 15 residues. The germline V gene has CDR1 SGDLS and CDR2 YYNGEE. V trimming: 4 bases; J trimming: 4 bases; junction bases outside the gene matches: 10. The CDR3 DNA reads TGTGCCAGCAGCCTCGAAGGGGACAGAGCCTATGGCTACACCTTC. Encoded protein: CASSLEGDRAYGYTF.